One sample yielded the 28 T cell receptor beta chains listed below, sequenced in a study of blood T cell repertoires in COVID-19. Sequencing was performed with immunoSEQ multiplex PCR; in TCRdb, only in-frame clones are kept and a portion is missing. In the table there are 80,000 to 100,000 clones, roughly 96% of which are singletons. Sequences were obtained from peripheral blood. These receptors were collected from a human donor with active COVID-19. The donor label of this sample is uncertain.

This chain links TRBV2 with TRBJ1-5, with D possibly TRBD1 on 5 matching bases. The V and J ends lost 3 bases and 9 bases respectively, with 24 bases between them. CDR3 size: 17 residues. Germline V gene data show CDR1 as SNHLY and CDR2 as FYNNEI. The CDR3 region is CASSEVQGRVGGRPQHF. CDR3 nucleotides: TGTGCCAGCAGTGAGGTTCAGGGTCGGGTCGGTGGTAGGCCCCAGCATTTT.

The chain couples TRBV7-9 to TRBJ2-7; TRBD1 matches at 9 bases. V lost 5 bases to trimming and J lost 2 bases; unmatched junction nucleotides: 4. This CDR3 region has 14 residues. The germline gives CDR1 SEHNR, CDR2 FQNEAQ (reference sequence). CDR3 sequence reads: CASSNRDRAYEQYF. The CDR3 region has the DNA TGTGCCAGCAGCAACCGGGACAGGGCCTACGAGCAGTACTTC. Complete variable domain (other parts from reference TRBV7-9 and TRBJ2-7): DTGVSQNPRHKITKRGQNVTFRCDPISEHNRLYWYRQTLGQGPEFLTYFQNEAQLEKSRLLSDRFSAERPKGSFSTLEIQRTEQGDSAMYLCASSNRDRAYEQYFGPGTRLTVT.

The rearrangement joins TRBV19 to TRBJ2-3; 9 bases map to TRBD1. CDR1 is LNHDA, CDR2 SQIVND, per germline (reference sequence). The trim removed 9 bases at V and 4 bases at J, leaving 8 bases unmatched. This CDR3 contains 14 residues. DNA of the CDR3: TGTGCCAGCACGGACAGGGGTGTTTCAGATACGCAGTATTTT. It encodes CASTDRGVSDTQYF.

The genes are TRBV18 and TRBJ1-3; D uncertain. Trimming left V 3 bases short and J 0 bases short, with 9 bases between. CDR3 length: 15 amino acids. The germline V gene encodes CDR1 KGHSH and CDR2 LQKENI. This CDR3 is CASSPAVSSGNTIYF. The CDR3 DNA is TGTGCCAGCTCACCGGCGGTTAGCTCTGGAAACACCATATATTTT.

The chain couples TRBV11-2 to TRBJ2-2; D unclear. Trimming took off 0 bases at V and 2 bases at J, with 7 bases between the two ends. This CDR3 has 15 amino acids. The germline CDR1 and CDR2 sequences are SGHAT and FQNNGV. CDR3 in DNA: TGTGCCAGCAGCTTAGATCGCGGCAACACCGGGGAGCTGTTTTTT. It codes for CASSLDRGNTGELFF.

The rearrangement links TRBV6-1 to TRBJ2-6, with D unclear. Germline CDR1 and CDR2: MNHNS and SASEGT. V lost 3 bases and J 1 base, leaving 13 bases between the germline ends. The CDR3 consists of 17 residues. CDR3 residues: CASSDQSVTSGANVLTF. CDR3 nucleotides: TGTGCCAGCAGTGATCAATCGGTGACTTCTGGGGCCAACGTCCTGACTTTC.

The chain uses TRBV4-1 and TRBJ2-5; possibly TRBD2 for D (6 bases). Trimming took 0 bases from V and 5 from J, leaving 22 bases between them. The CDR3 extends over 18 amino acids. The germline V gene has CDR1 MGHRA and CDR2 YSYEKL. DNA of the CDR3: TGCGCCAGCAGCCAAGAACGGACGGCCATACGGGCGGGGGAGACCCAGTACTTC. It translates to CASSQERTAIRAGETQYF.

The CDR3 DNA reads as TGTGCCAGCAGCTCCACTCGTACTAGCAATCAGCCCCAGCATTTT. It encodes CASSSTRTSNQPQHF. The chain links TRBV6-5 to TRBJ1-5; D call uncertain. Germline V gene lookup returns CDR1 MNHEY and CDR2 SVGAGI. The CDR3 spans 15 residues. With 6 bases removed from V and 0 bases from J, the gap between germline ends came to 12 bases.

This chain links TRBV7-8 with TRBJ1-3; D is ambiguous. Germline V CDR1 and CDR2: SGHVS, FQNEAQ. The length of the CDR3 is 14 residues. Trimming stripped 4 bases from V and 2 bases from J, with 9 bases between. Here the CDR3 reads CASSSRQTGNTIYF. The CDR3 nucleotides are TGTGCCAGCAGCTCCAGGCAGACTGGAAACACCATATATTTT. The full variable domain, with the rest looked up from reference TRBV7-8 and TRBJ1-3, is GAGVSQSPRYKVAKRGQDVALRCDPISGHVSLFWYQQALGQGPEFLTYFQNEAQLDKSGLPSDRFFAERPEGSVSTLKIQRTQQEDSAVYLCASSSRQTGNTIYFGEGSWLTVV.

This clone was detected only once. The chain has TRBV9 and TRBJ1-2; the match to TRBD1 covers 7 bases. The CDR3 loop spans 14 amino acids. The V gene end was trimmed by 5 bases and the J gene end by 5 bases; junction bases not matched to a gene: 9. Looked up from germline, CDR1 is SGDLS and CDR2 is YYNGEE. The CDR3 DNA is TGTGCCAGCAGGAGACAGGGAGTGGGTTATGGCTACACCTTC. As protein: CASRRQGVGYGYTF.

The chain couples TRBV7-9 to TRBJ1-1; TRBD1 might be the D (5 bases). V was clipped by 8 bases and J by 0 bases, with 10 bases between them. This CDR3 has 13 amino acids. Germline values: CDR1 SEHNR, CDR2 FQNEAQ (reference sequence). The CDR3, as DNA: TGTGCCAGCCTCGGAGGGGTGAACACTGAAGCTTTCTTT. Translated: CASLGGVNTEAFF.

The rearrangement uses TRBV19 and TRBJ2-4; D is unclear. From germline, CDR1 is LNHDA and CDR2 SQIVND (reference sequence). CDR3 length equals 15 residues. The V and J ends lost 3 bases and 0 bases respectively, with 9 bases between them. For the CDR3, the DNA is TGTGCCAGTAGTATGGCGGTCCTAGCCAAAAACATTCAGTACTTC. It yields the protein CASSMAVLAKNIQYF.

The V gene is TRBV28, the J gene TRBJ2-7; TRBD1 matches 9 bases. In germline, CDR1 is MDHEN, CDR2 SYDVKM. The CDR3 contains 15 residues. The V gene end was trimmed by 5 bases and the J gene end by 4 bases; junction bases not matched to a gene: 9. The CDR3 is CASSIPGTGRYEQYF. As DNA, the CDR3 is TGTGCCAGCAGTATCCCAGGGACAGGGCGGTACGAGCAGTACTTC.

This rearrangement joins TRBV28 to TRBJ2-1, with 12 bases fitting TRBD2. CDR1 MDHEN and CDR2 SYDVKM come from the germline V gene. Trimming at V came to 4 bases and at J to 3 bases, leaving 10 bases not matched to a gene. CDR3 size: 18 residues. The CDR3 DNA reads as TGTGCCAGCAGTTGGAGTCTAGCGGGAGGGATTCACTACAATGAGCAGTTCTTC. Its translation: CASSWSLAGGIHYNEQFF.

J is TRBJ1-1 and V is TRBV5-4; weak D call: TRBD1 (5 bases). The ends were cut back, 4 bases at V and 3 bases at J, with 7 bases in the middle. CDR1 and CDR2 (germline): SGHNT, YYREEE (reference sequence). The CDR3 is 12 amino acids. The CDR3, as DNA: TGTGCCAGCAGCGGCAGGGACACTGAAGCTTTCTTT. This translates into CASSGRDTEAFF.

This chain connects TRBV20-1 to TRBJ1-3; D is unclear. This CDR3 is built from 14 residues. The V end was cut by 3 bases, the J end by 3 bases, with 12 bases between. Germline V gene lookup returns CDR1 DFQATT and CDR2 SNEGSKA (reference sequence). Here the CDR3 reads CSASSWEGGNTIYF. In DNA, the CDR3 is TGCAGTGCTAGTTCGTGGGAGGGTGGAAACACCATATATTTT.

V and J are TRBV5-1 and TRBJ2-7; 9 bases are a match to TRBD1. The CDR3 sequence is 15 residues long. V gave up 4 bases and J gave up 1 base; unmatched junction bases: 6. CDR1 and CDR2 (germline): SGHRS, YFSETQ. CDR3 sequence: CASSTRTGVSYEQYF. CDR3 coding DNA: TGCGCCAGCAGCACTCGGACAGGGGTGTCCTACGAGCAGTACTTC.

The chain recombines TRBV5-1 with TRBJ2-7; D is undetermined. The CDR3 is 16 residues long. Germline-derived CDR1 and CDR2 are SGHRS and YFSETQ. V shed 4 bases and J shed 3 bases, with 20 bases lying between them. CDR3 sequence (DNA): TGCGCCAGCAGCCCCGGGTCGTCCGGTTACCTCTACGAGCAGTACTTC. It specifies CASSPGSSGYLYEQYF.

V and J are TRBV18 and TRBJ2-7; TRBD1 agrees at 9 bases. The V and J ends lost 3 bases and 2 bases, in that order; junction bases with no gene match: 8. The germline V gene has CDR1 KGHSH and CDR2 LQKENI. The CDR3 runs 16 residues. The CDR3 bases are TGTGCCAGCTCACCGGCGGGGACAGGGACACCCTACGAGCAGTACTTC. Protein sequence: CASSPAGTGTPYEQYF.

The J gene is TRBJ1-6, the V gene TRBV7-9; 9 bases are a match to TRBD1. V dropped 5 bases and J dropped 6; count of bases not matched to a gene: 11. The CDR3 length is 17 residues. The germline gives CDR1 SEHNR, CDR2 FQNEAQ (reference sequence). CDR3 sequence (DNA): TGTGCCAGCAGCCCCGGGACAGGGAACCCTCTTAATTCACCCCTCCACTTT. This codes for CASSPGTGNPLNSPLHF.

V usage is TRBV27 and J usage is TRBJ2-7; 7 bases align to TRBD2. CDR1 is MNHEY and CDR2 is SMNVEV in the germline V gene (reference sequence). This CDR3 is 13 amino acids long. Trimming cost V 4 bases and J 4 bases; bases outside gene matches: 4. This CDR3 is CASSYSGDYEQYF. The CDR3 region has the DNA TGTGCCAGCAGTTACAGCGGGGATTACGAGCAGTACTTC.

This rearrangement joins TRBV27 to TRBJ1-1, with 9 positions matching TRBD1. Looked up from germline, CDR1 is MNHEY and CDR2 is SMNVEV (reference sequence). Trimming removed 8 bases from V and 4 bases from J; junction bases left unmatched: 5. The CDR3 contains 13 residues. CDR3 coding DNA: TGTGCCAGCCGGGACAGGGTATTCACTGAAGCTTTCTTT. Translated: CASRDRVFTEAFF.

The chain is built from TRBV6-6 and TRBJ2-7; 7 bases agree with TRBD1. Germline loops: CDR1 MNHNY, CDR2 SVGAGI (reference sequence). The junction had 8 bases not matched to a gene; V was cut back by 6 bases and J by 9 bases. This CDR3 region has 12 residues. CDR3 sequence: CASSGTDLVQYF. DNA of the CDR3: TGTGCCAGCAGCGGGACAGATCTAGTGCAGTACTTC.

The chain uses TRBV6-2 or TRBV6-3 and TRBJ2-3; 8 nucleotides agree with TRBD2. This CDR3 has 17 amino acids. V shed 2 bases, J shed 5 bases, and the junction held 12 bases outside the gene matches. The germline V gene encodes CDR1 MNHEY and CDR2 SVGEGT. The CDR3 region is CASSYSVAGRERDTQYF. The CDR3 DNA sequence: TGTGCCAGCAGTTACAGCGTAGCGGGGCGGGAAAGAGATACGCAGTATTTT.

V is TRBV28 and J is TRBJ2-7, with a possible D match to TRBD1 (5 bases). V was cut by 6 bases and J by 1 base, with 19 bases left in between. In germline, CDR1 is MDHEN, CDR2 SYDVKM. There are 16 residues in the CDR3. The chain's CDR3 is CASSSDSAGPSYEQYF. CDR3 nucleotide sequence: TGTGCCAGCAGCTCTGACAGCGCCGGACCTTCCTACGAGCAGTACTTC.

The chain carries TRBV6-6 and TRBJ2-7; a weak D match, TRBD2 (5 bases). V was shortened by 8 bases and J by 2 bases, with 10 bases between the two germline ends. CDR3 length: 12 amino acids. Germline lookup yields CDR1 MNHNY and CDR2 SVGAGI (reference sequence). CDR3 protein: CASQRQAYEQYF. The DNA for the CDR3 is TGTGCCAGCCAGCGGCAAGCCTACGAGCAGTACTTC.

The chain links TRBV5-5 to TRBJ2-5; 8 bases match TRBD1. The CDR3 covers 15 residues. J gave up 4 bases and V 3 bases, and 8 bases lay outside the gene matches. Looked up from germline, CDR1 is SGHKS and CDR2 is YYEKEE (reference sequence). The CDR3, as DNA: TGTGCCAGCAGCTCTGAAGTCCAGGGGGCAGAGACCCAGTACTTC. Residues: CASSSEVQGAETQYF.

CDR3 amino acids: CASSKSGQGTEAFF. The CDR3 bases are TGCGCCAGCAGTAAATCGGGACAGGGCACTGAAGCTTTCTTT. V gene TRBV5-1 combines with J gene TRBJ1-1; 9 bases agree with TRBD1. Unmatched junction bases numbered 6, after V lost 5 bases and J lost 4 bases. Germline lookup yields CDR1 SGHRS and CDR2 YFSETQ. CDR3 length: 14 amino acids.